The 22 T cell receptor beta chains in this list originate from one sample, sequenced in a study of blood T cell repertoires in COVID-19. Here immunoSEQ multiplex PCR was the method, and the copy in TCRdb shows in-frame clones only, minus some. Of about 120,000 clones listed, about 80% were seen once; the top ten hold 3.5% to 4.5%. Sequencing input: peripheral blood. Source of these receptors: a woman in her fifties or sixties with acute or convalescent COVID-19.

This chain uses TRBV19 with TRBJ2-7; D is uncertain. Trimming removed 3 bases at V and 2 bases at J, with 11 bases between. The CDR3 totals 14 residues. The germline V gene encodes CDR1 LNHDA and CDR2 SQIVND (reference sequence). CDR3 sequence: CASSISPRTYEQYF. The CDR3 DNA reads TGTGCCAGTAGTATCTCTCCGAGGACCTACGAGCAGTACTTC.

This rearrangement joins TRBV5-1 to TRBJ2-1; D is ambiguous. CDR3 length: 13 residues. Germline CDR1 is SGHRS and CDR2 is YFSETQ. V dropped 2 bases and J dropped 9 bases, with 12 bases sitting between them. CDR3: CASSFLLVGEQFF. The CDR3 coding sequence is TGCGCCAGCAGCTTCCTCTTAGTTGGTGAGCAGTTCTTC.

The V call is TRBV7-2, the J call TRBJ2-3; 8 bases agree with TRBD2. Germline loops: CDR1 SGHTA, CDR2 FQGNSA. V was clipped by 5 bases and J by 0 bases; unmatched bases: 7. The CDR3 has 16 residues. CDR3 protein: CASSPGLAASTDTQYF. The CDR3 bases are TGTGCCAGCAGCCCAGGACTAGCAGCTAGCACAGATACGCAGTATTTT.

This chain joins TRBV3-1 (or the pseudogene TRBV3-2) and TRBJ2-1; D possibly corresponds to TRBD1 (6 bases). V lost 6 bases and J lost 3, with 15 bases in between. This CDR3 has 15 amino acids. Germline lookup yields CDR1 LGHDT and CDR2 YNNKEL (reference sequence). The CDR3 region is CASSLGGLDYNEQFF. The CDR3 coding sequence is TGTGCCAGCAGTCTAGGGGGTTTGGACTACAATGAGCAGTTCTTC.

In this sample, this clone turned up a few times. The chain links TRBV5-1 to TRBJ2-7, with D tentatively TRBD2 (6 bases). CDR1 and CDR2 (germline): SGHRS, YFSETQ. CDR3 length equals 13 residues. V was clipped by 2 bases and J by 2 bases, with 8 bases between them. The CDR3 DNA follows: TGCGCCAGCAGCTTAGGACTAACCTACGAGCAGTACTTC. Encoded protein: CASSLGLTYEQYF.

V is TRBV18 and J is TRBJ1-5, with D possibly being TRBD1 (5 bases). The V gene's germline CDR1 is KGHSH and CDR2 LQKENI. V was shortened by 5 bases and J by 4 bases, with 9 bases between the two germline ends. This CDR3 is built from 13 residues. The CDR3 region is CASSDGGNQPQHF. In nucleotides, the CDR3 is TGTGCCAGCTCAGATGGGGGGAATCAGCCCCAGCATTTT.

V is TRBV6-1 and J is TRBJ2-3; 9 bases align to TRBD2. This CDR3 is built from 17 residues. Per germline, CDR1 MNHNS and CDR2 SASEGT. V was clipped by 6 bases and J by 2 bases; unmatched bases: 12. CDR3 sequence reads: CASREQSGRIATDTQYF. The CDR3 DNA follows: TGTGCCAGCAGAGAACAGAGCGGGAGGATCGCCACAGATACGCAGTATTTT.

This clone is a singleton in its sample. V and J are TRBV5-6 and TRBJ2-5; 14 nucleotides agree with TRBD2. Trimming at V came to 2 bases and at J to 4 bases, leaving 7 bases not matched to a gene. CDR3 length equals 17 residues. The germline CDR1 and CDR2 sequences are SGHDT and YYEEEE. The CDR3 nucleotides are TGTGCCAGCAGCTTCGCGACTAGCGGGGGGGCAGGAGAGACCCAGTACTTC. As protein: CASSFATSGGAGETQYF.

V gene TRBV7-6 combines with J gene TRBJ2-3, with TRBD2 matching over 12 bases. Unmatched junction bases numbered 1, after V lost 4 bases and J lost 2 bases. The CDR3 totals 15 residues. Looked up from germline, CDR1 is SGHVS and CDR2 is FNYEAQ. CDR3 nucleotide sequence: TGTGCCAGCAGCTGGACTAGCGGGACCACAGATACGCAGTATTTT. It yields the protein CASSWTSGTTDTQYF.

The J gene is TRBJ2-2, the V gene TRBV24-1, with 8 bases that match TRBD2. The V gene end was trimmed by 4 bases and the J gene end by 1 base; junction bases not matched to a gene: 4. The length of the CDR3 is 16 residues. The germline gives CDR1 KGHDR, CDR2 SFDVKD. This CDR3 is CATSDPGLENTGELFF. CDR3 DNA: TGTGCCACCAGTGACCCGGGACTAGAGAACACCGGGGAGCTGTTTTTT.

This chain links TRBV19 with TRBJ2-7; maybe TRBD2 (6 bases). Germline lookup yields CDR1 LNHDA and CDR2 SQIVND (reference sequence). The ends were cut back, 0 bases at V and 7 bases at J, with 22 bases in the middle. The CDR3 spans 17 residues. CDR3 loop: CASSIDLGSKKALEQYF. DNA for the CDR3: TGTGCCAGTAGTATAGATCTCGGGAGTAAGAAGGCGTTAGAGCAGTACTTC.

This chain links TRBV9 with TRBJ1-1, with a possible D match to TRBD1 (5 bases). This CDR3 has 15 amino acids. V lost 4 bases to trimming and J lost 2 bases, with 15 bases between them. CDR1 is SGDLS and CDR2 is YYNGEE in the germline V gene. CDR3 sequence reads: CASSTGPLTNTEAFF. The CDR3 nucleotides are TGTGCCAGCAGCACAGGACCGTTAACAAACACTGAAGCTTTCTTT. The full variable domain, its missing parts supplied by reference TRBV9 and TRBJ1-1, is DSGVTQTPKHLITATGQRVTLRCSPRSGDLSVYWYQQSLDQGLQFLIQYYNGEERAKGNILERFSAQQFPDLHSELNLSSLELGDSALYFCASSTGPLTNTEAFFGQGTRLTVV.

This chain joins TRBV7-9 and TRBJ2-7, with D uncertain. CDR1 and CDR2 from the germline V gene are SEHNR and FQNEAQ (reference sequence). The V and J ends lost 2 bases and 3 bases respectively, with 8 bases between them. The CDR3 sequence is 13 residues long. The CDR3 sequence is CASSLNPLYEQYF. Written as DNA, the CDR3 is TGTGCCAGCAGCTTAAACCCACTCTACGAGCAGTACTTC.

The chain uses TRBV11-2 and TRBJ1-4; weak D call: TRBD1 (6 bases). The CDR3 covers 14 residues. V was clipped by 1 base and J by 7 bases, with 10 bases between them. Germline lookup yields CDR1 SGHAT and CDR2 FQNNGV. CDR3 sequence (DNA): TGTGCCAGCAGCTTAGCCCCAGGGGTTGAAAAACTGTTTTTT. Translating it yields CASSLAPGVEKLFF.

The chain couples TRBV9 to TRBJ1-2, with D unclear. Trimming took off 4 bases at V and 9 bases at J, with 16 bases between the two ends. Per germline, CDR1 SGDLS and CDR2 YYNGEE. This CDR3 contains 13 residues. The CDR3 here is CASSLRSGERYTF. The CDR3 DNA follows: TGTGCCAGCAGCCTTCGGAGCGGGGAGCGCTACACCTTC.

The chain links TRBV28 to TRBJ1-3, with TRBD1 identical over 8 bases. There are 14 residues in the CDR3. Germline trimming cut 8 bases from V and 3 bases from J; bases unmatched to any gene: 6. Germline CDR1 is MDHEN and CDR2 is SYDVKM. The CDR3 reads CASQPTGVGNTIYF. DNA for the CDR3: TGTGCCAGCCAGCCGACAGGGGTTGGAAACACCATATATTTT.

This clone was counted a few times. The V call is TRBV6-1, the J call TRBJ1-5, with D possibly being TRBD1 (5 bases). CDR3 length equals 15 residues. The germline CDR1 and CDR2 sequences are MNHNS and SASEGT. V was pared by 2 bases and J by 7 bases, with 15 bases between. This chain's CDR3 is CASSEQAGGAQPQHF. CDR3 nucleotides: TGTGCCAGCAGTGAACAGGCAGGTGGGGCCCAGCCCCAGCATTTT.

This sequence joins TRBV28 and TRBJ2-3, with TRBD2 matching 12 bases. The CDR3 runs 17 residues. The germline V gene encodes CDR1 MDHEN and CDR2 SYDVKM. J lost 2 bases, V lost 2 bases, and 5 bases had no gene match. CDR3 coding DNA: TGTGCCAGCAGTTTAAAGGGACTAGCGGGTGACACAGATACGCAGTATTTT. Translation gives CASSLKGLAGDTDTQYF.

The rearrangement joins TRBV5-1 to TRBJ2-1; TRBD2 agrees at 10 bases. Losses at the gene ends were 0 bases for V and 7 bases for J; bases not matched to a gene: 7. CDR1 and CDR2 (germline): SGHRS, YFSETQ. The CDR3 is made up of 16 amino acids. The CDR3 DNA reads as TGCGCCAGCAGCTTGGGGGGGACTAGCGTGAGGAATGAGCAGTTCTTC. Its protein product is CASSLGGTSVRNEQFF.

J is TRBJ1-4 and V is TRBV25-1, with D hard to call. The CDR3 loop spans 13 amino acids. Between the trimmed V and J ends, which lost 3 bases and 8 bases, there was a span of 10 bases. CDR1 and CDR2 (germline): MGHDK, SYGVNS. CDR3 in DNA: TGTGCCAGCAGTGAGCCGGTCCGGGAAAAACTGTTTTTT. It is translated as CASSEPVREKLFF.

This chain connects TRBV19 to TRBJ2-7, with D possibly TRBD1 on 6 matching bases. In germline, CDR1 is LNHDA, CDR2 SQIVND (reference sequence). The CDR3 contains 13 residues. Trimming cost V 7 bases and J 2 bases, with 12 bases left between them. For the CDR3, the DNA is TGTGCCAGTATGGGCAGGGACACCTACGAGCAGTACTTC. Its protein product is CASMGRDTYEQYF. Combining the CDR3 with reference TRBV19 and TRBJ2-7 gives the whole variable domain DGGITQSPKYLFRKEGQNVTLSCEQNLNHDAMYWYRQDPGQGLRLIYYSQIVNDFQKGDIAEGYSVSREKKESFPLTVTSAQKNPTAFYLCASMGRDTYEQYFGPGTRLTVT.

The V call is TRBV6-4, the J call TRBJ1-6, with 10 nucleotides matching TRBD1. The junction had 0 bases not matched to a gene; V was cut back by 0 bases and J by 7 bases. Germline CDR1 MRHNA, CDR2 SNTAGT. The CDR3 totals 15 residues. CDR3 loop: CASSDSTGGNSPLHF. Here the CDR3 DNA reads TGTGCCAGCAGTGACTCGACAGGGGGCAATTCACCCCTCCACTTT.